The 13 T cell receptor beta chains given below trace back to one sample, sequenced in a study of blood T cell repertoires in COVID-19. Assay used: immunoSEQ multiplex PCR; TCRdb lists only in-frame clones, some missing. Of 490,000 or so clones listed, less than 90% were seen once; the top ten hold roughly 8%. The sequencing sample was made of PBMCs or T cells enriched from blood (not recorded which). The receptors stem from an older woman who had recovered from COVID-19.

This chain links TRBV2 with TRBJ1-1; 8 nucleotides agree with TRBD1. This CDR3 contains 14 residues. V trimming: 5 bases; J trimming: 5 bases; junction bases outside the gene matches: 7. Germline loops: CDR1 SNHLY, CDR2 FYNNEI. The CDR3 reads CASSFTGGRTEAFF. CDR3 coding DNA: TGTGCCAGCAGTTTTACAGGGGGAAGGACTGAAGCTTTCTTT.

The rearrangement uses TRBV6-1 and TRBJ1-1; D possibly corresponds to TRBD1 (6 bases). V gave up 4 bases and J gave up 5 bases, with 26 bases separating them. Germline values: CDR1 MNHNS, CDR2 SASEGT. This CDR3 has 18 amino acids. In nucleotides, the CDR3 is TGTGCCAGCAGTGGGATCCTCGGGACATACTACCTGGGGACTGAAGCTTTCTTT. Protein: CASSGILGTYYLGTEAFF.

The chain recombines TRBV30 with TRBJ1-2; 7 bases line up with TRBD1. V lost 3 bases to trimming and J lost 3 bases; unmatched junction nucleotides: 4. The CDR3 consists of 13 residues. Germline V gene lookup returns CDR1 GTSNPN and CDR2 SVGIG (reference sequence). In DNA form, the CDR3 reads TGTGCCTGGAGCCGGGACAGCCACTATGGCTACACCTTC. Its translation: CAWSRDSHYGYTF.

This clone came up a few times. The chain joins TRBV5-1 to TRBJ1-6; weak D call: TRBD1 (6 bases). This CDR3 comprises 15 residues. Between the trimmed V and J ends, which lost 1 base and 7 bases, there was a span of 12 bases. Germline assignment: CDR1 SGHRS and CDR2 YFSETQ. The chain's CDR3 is CASSLWSGENSPLHF. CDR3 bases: TGCGCCAGCAGCTTGTGGTCAGGGGAAAATTCACCCCTCCACTTT.

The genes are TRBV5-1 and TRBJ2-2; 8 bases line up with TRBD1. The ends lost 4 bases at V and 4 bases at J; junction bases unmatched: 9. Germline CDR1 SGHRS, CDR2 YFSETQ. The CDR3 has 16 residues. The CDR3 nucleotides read TGCGCCAGCAGCCCACCGGGACAGGAACCCACCGGGGAGCTGTTTTTT. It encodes CASSPPGQEPTGELFF.

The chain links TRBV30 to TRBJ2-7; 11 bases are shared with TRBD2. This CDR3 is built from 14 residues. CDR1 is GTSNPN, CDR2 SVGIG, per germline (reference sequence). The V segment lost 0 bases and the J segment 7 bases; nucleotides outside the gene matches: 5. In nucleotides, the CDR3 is TGTGCCTGGAGTGTACTAGCGGGGGCGGGGGAGCAGTACTTC. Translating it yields CAWSVLAGAGEQYF.

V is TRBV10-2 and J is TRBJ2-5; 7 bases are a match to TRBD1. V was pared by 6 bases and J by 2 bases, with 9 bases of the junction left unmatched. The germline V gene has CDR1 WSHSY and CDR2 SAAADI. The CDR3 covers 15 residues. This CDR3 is CASSVLGQTQETQYF. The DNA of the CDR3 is TGCGCCAGCAGCGTCCTGGGACAGACTCAAGAGACCCAGTACTTC.

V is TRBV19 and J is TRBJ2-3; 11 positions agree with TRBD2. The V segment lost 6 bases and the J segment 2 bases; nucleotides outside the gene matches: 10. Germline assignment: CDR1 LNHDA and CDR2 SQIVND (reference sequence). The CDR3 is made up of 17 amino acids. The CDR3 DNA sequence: TGTGCCAGTAGAGGACTAGCGGGTCCTCGGGACACAGATACGCAGTATTTT. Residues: CASRGLAGPRDTDTQYF.

CDR3 residues: CATSDPGQGQFF. CDR3 bases: TGTGCCACCAGTGACCCGGGACAGGGGCAGTTCTTC. The chain is built from TRBV24-1 and TRBJ2-1, with 9 nucleotides matching TRBD1. There are 12 residues in the CDR3. Germline V gene lookup returns CDR1 KGHDR and CDR2 SFDVKD. The junction had 3 bases not matched to a gene; V was cut back by 4 bases and J by 12 bases.

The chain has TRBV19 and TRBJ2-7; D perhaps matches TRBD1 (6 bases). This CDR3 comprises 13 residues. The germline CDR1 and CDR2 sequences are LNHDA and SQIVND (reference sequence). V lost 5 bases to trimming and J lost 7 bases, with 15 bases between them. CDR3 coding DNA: TGTGCCAGTAGTGGAGCTACAGGGAAAGAGCAGTACTTC. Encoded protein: CASSGATGKEQYF.

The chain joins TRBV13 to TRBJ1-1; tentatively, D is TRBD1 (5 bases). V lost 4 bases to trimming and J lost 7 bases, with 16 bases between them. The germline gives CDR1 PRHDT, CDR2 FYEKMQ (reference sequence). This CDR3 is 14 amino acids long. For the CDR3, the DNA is TGTGCCAGCAGCTCCCGCGGGGGGTTCGGTGAAGCTTTCTTT. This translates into CASSSRGGFGEAFF.

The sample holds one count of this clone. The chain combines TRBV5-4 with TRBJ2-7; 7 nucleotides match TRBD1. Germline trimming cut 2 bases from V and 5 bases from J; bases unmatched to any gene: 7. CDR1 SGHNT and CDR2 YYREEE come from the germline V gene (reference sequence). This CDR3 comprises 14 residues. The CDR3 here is CASSLGQAAHEQYF. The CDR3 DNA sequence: TGTGCCAGCAGCTTAGGACAGGCGGCCCACGAGCAGTACTTC.

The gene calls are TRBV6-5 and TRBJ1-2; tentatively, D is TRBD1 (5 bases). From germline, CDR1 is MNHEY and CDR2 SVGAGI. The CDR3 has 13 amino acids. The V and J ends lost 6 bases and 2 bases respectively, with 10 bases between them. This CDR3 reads CASRVDSNYGYTF. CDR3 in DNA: TGTGCCAGCAGAGTAGACAGCAACTATGGCTACACCTTC.